These 15 T cell receptor beta chains share one sample of origin, sequenced in a study of blood T cell repertoires in COVID-19. The table came from immunoSEQ multiplex PCR; TCRdb's copy has only in-frame clones and leaves some out. The top ten clones hold less than 2% of a sample with about 480,000 clones, more than 75% of them seen once. The material sequenced was PBMCs or T cells enriched from blood (not recorded which). These TCRs come from a woman aged 40 to 50 who had recovered from COVID-19.

Only one count was recorded for this clone. The chain recombines TRBV4-3 with TRBJ2-5; perhaps TRBD1 as D (6 bases). The CDR3 length is 13 residues. Germline values: CDR1 LGHNA, CDR2 YSLEER. V was shortened by 0 bases and J by 5 bases, with 7 bases between the two germline ends. As DNA, the CDR3 is TGCGCCAGCAGCCAAGATGACAGGGAGACCCAGTACTTC. This encodes CASSQDDRETQYF.

V is TRBV6-5 and J is TRBJ1-2; no clear D gene. In germline, CDR1 is MNHEY, CDR2 SVGAGI. The CDR3 consists of 14 residues. With 6 bases removed from V and 3 bases from J, the gap between germline ends came to 14 bases. The CDR3 here is CASRNRVGDYGYTF. DNA of the CDR3: TGTGCCAGCAGGAACCGCGTCGGGGACTATGGCTACACCTTC.

The V call is TRBV18, the J call TRBJ2-1, with D tentatively TRBD2 (6 bases). This CDR3 region has 17 residues. CDR1 is KGHSH, CDR2 LQKENI, per germline. Trimming left V 3 bases short and J 6 bases short, with 21 bases between. CDR3: CASSPSFGLASVNEQFF. In nucleotides, the CDR3 is TGTGCCAGCTCACCTTCTTTTGGGCTAGCGAGTGTCAATGAGCAGTTCTTC.

This chain joins TRBV2 and TRBJ1-1; D remains unclear. CDR3 length: 13 amino acids. Germline V gene data show CDR1 as SNHLY and CDR2 as FYNNEI. Trimming left V 7 bases short and J 1 base short, with 10 bases between. CDR3 amino acids: CASNNSPNTEAFF. The CDR3 DNA follows: TGTGCCAGCAATAATAGTCCGAACACTGAAGCTTTCTTT.

The chain is built from TRBV21-1 and TRBJ2-1; the table's D call, TRBD2, was not checked against the DNA. TRBV21-1 counts as a pseudogene. The CDR3 totals 15 residues. Written as DNA, the CDR3 is TGTGCCAGCAGCAAAGGCGGGAGCCCCTACAATGAGCAGTTCTTC. This codes for CASSKGGSPYNEQFF.

The chain links TRBV5-8 to TRBJ2-3, with 10 bases identical to TRBD2. J lost 1 base, V lost 0 bases, and 2 bases had no gene match. This CDR3 is 16 amino acids long. Germline V lookup: CDR1 SGHTS, CDR2 YDEGEE. The CDR3, as DNA: TGTGCCAGCAGCTTGGCCGGGACTAGCGGCACAGATACGCAGTATTTT. Its translation is CASSLAGTSGTDTQYF.

The V gene is TRBV4-1, the J gene TRBJ2-1; 11 positions agree with TRBD2. This CDR3 spans 16 amino acids. The germline gives CDR1 MGHRA, CDR2 YSYEKL. The V and J ends lost 4 bases and 0 bases, in that order; junction bases with no gene match: 2. CDR3 protein: CASSPGLAVSYNEQFF. DNA of the CDR3: TGCGCCAGCAGCCCGGGACTAGCGGTCTCCTACAATGAGCAGTTCTTC.

The count of this clone is one. The chain recombines TRBV4-3 with TRBJ1-4; D unresolved. CDR1 LGHNA and CDR2 YSLEER come from the germline V gene. The CDR3 consists of 15 residues. Between the trimmed V and J ends, which lost 6 bases and 2 bases, there was a span of 13 bases. The CDR3 reads CASRDGLGTNEKLFF. CDR3 bases: TGCGCCAGCAGAGATGGACTTGGGACTAATGAAAAACTGTTTTTT.

This chain uses TRBV7-2 with TRBJ1-6; 9 bases agree with TRBD1. The CDR3 is made up of 16 amino acids. Germline lookup yields CDR1 SGHTA and CDR2 FQGNSA. The J segment lost 9 bases and the V segment lost 4 bases, leaving 10 bases of the junction unmatched. The CDR3 DNA reads as TGTGCCAGCAGCTCCTCCGGGACAGGGTCTCGTTCACCCCTCCACTTT. As protein: CASSSSGTGSRSPLHF.

This chain links TRBV5-1 with TRBJ1-5; D unclear. In germline, CDR1 is SGHRS, CDR2 YFSETQ. The CDR3 is 13 residues long. Trimming left V 4 bases short and J 6 bases short, with 11 bases between. The CDR3 nucleotides are TGCGCCAGCAGCCTGGATCTGAGTCAGCCCCAGCATTTT. Protein: CASSLDLSQPQHF. Using reference TRBV5-1 and TRBJ1-5 for the parts outside the CDR3, the full variable domain is KAGVTQTPRYLIKTRGQQVTLSCSPISGHRSVSWYQQTPGQGLQFLFEYFSETQRNKGNFPGRFSGRQFSNSRSEMNVSTLELGDSALYLCASSLDLSQPQHFGDGTRLSIL.

This rearrangement joins TRBV5-1 to TRBJ1-2; weak D call: TRBD1 (6 bases). Germline V CDR1 and CDR2: SGHRS, YFSETQ. The CDR3 is 15 amino acids. V was cut by 0 bases and J by 8 bases, with 17 bases left in between. CDR3 coding DNA: TGCGCCAGCAGCTTGGGCGGCAGGGGAATCGAGGGCTACACCTTC. It translates to CASSLGGRGIEGYTF. The whole variable domain, filled in from reference TRBV5-1 and TRBJ1-2, reads KAGVTQTPRYLIKTRGQQVTLSCSPISGHRSVSWYQQTPGQGLQFLFEYFSETQRNKGNFPGRFSGRQFSNSRSEMNVSTLELGDSALYLCASSLGGRGIEGYTFGSGTRLTVV.

The sample holds one count of this clone. The rearrangement uses TRBV19 and TRBJ1-2; TRBD1 might be the D (6 bases). The ends were cut back, 4 bases at V and 4 bases at J, with 19 bases in the middle. CDR3 length: 16 residues. Germline V gene data show CDR1 as LNHDA and CDR2 as SQIVND (reference sequence). The CDR3: CASSTPPRGRGYGYTF. The CDR3 DNA follows: TGTGCCAGTAGTACGCCCCCCAGGGGCAGAGGCTATGGCTACACCTTC.

The rearrangement links TRBV7-9 to TRBJ2-7; 10 bases fit TRBD2. Looked up from germline, CDR1 is SEHNR and CDR2 is FQNEAQ (reference sequence). There are 16 residues in the CDR3. After removal of 5 bases from V and 3 bases from J, the junction contained 10 bases not matched to a gene. The CDR3 DNA follows: TGTGCCAGCAGCCCAGTAGTCGGGACTAGCGACTACGAGCAGTACTTC. Protein sequence: CASSPVVGTSDYEQYF. Full variable domain (rest looked up from reference TRBV7-9 and TRBJ2-7): DTGVSQNPRHKITKRGQNVTFRCDPISEHNRLYWYRQTLGQGPEFLTYFQNEAQLEKSRLLSDRFSAERPKGSFSTLEIQRTEQGDSAMYLCASSPVVGTSDYEQYFGPGTRLTVT.

This clone occurred once. The chain combines TRBV7-2 with TRBJ2-2, with a tentative D call TRBD2 (6 bases). Germline V gene data show CDR1 as SGHTA and CDR2 as FQGNSA. V lost 0 bases to trimming and J lost 5 bases, with 13 bases between them. The CDR3 runs 16 residues. CDR3 in DNA: TGTGCCAGCAGCTTAGCCGCCGGGAGAGGTACCGGGGAGCTGTTTTTT. It yields the protein CASSLAAGRGTGELFF.

This sequence joins TRBV27 and TRBJ2-5; the match to TRBD2 covers 7 bases. CDR1 and CDR2 (germline): MNHEY, SMNVEV (reference sequence). CDR3 length equals 13 residues. Germline trimming cut 0 bases from V and 5 bases from J; bases unmatched to any gene: 0. CDR3 amino acids: CASSLSGGETQYF. The CDR3 DNA follows: TGTGCCAGCAGTTTATCGGGGGGGGAGACCCAGTACTTC.